This section outlines one T cell receptor beta chain sequence together with its context. This sample is drawn from a study of T cells expressing NK-cell markers. This CDR3 region has 19 residues. From the 5' RACE reads, TCRdb lists one entry per CDR3 protein and no DNA. This specimen shows fewer than 550,000 distinct CDR3 sequences; the ten leading clones hold 1.4% to 1.5%. This rearrangement joins TRBV12-3 or TRBV12-4 to TRBJ2-1; TCRdb calls TRBD1, which cannot be checked without DNA. The origin of this receptor is a woman aged 45 to 65 in good health. Source material: blood T cells: a sorted CD56 or NKG2C T cell subset, CD4+ or CD8+ T cells, or bulk PBMC T cells (not recorded which). CDR3 protein: CASSPTGGRAANSYNEQFF.